A single T cell receptor beta chain is shown here with its context. The antigen is undetermined. The sample belongs to a study of shared clonotypes between healthy human individuals. The wider study: Each donor had three CD4 naive, three CD4 memory, two CD8 naive and one CD8 memory plate. General study points: Rarefaction showed that sequencing of sorted subsets was incomplete (despite large depth).

Sequenced by immunoSEQ multiplex PCR; TCRdb stores in-frame clones only, minus some. The top ten hold 0.13% to 0.15% of the sample, which has a few million clones, about 92% seen once. J lost 2 bases, V lost 5 bases, and 10 bases had no gene match. This CDR3 has 16 amino acids. Germline V CDR1 and CDR2: SGHAT, FQNNGV. The chain joins TRBV11-2 to TRBJ2-7, with TRBD1 identical over 9 bases. The sequencing input was naive CD4+ T cells sorted from blood. The subset: CD45RA+ positively selected. The receptor was isolated from a man aged 18-30 years in good health. CDR3 loop: CASSANLGQGTYEQYF. CDR3 sequence (DNA): TGTGCCAGCAGCGCAAATCTGGGACAGGGAACCTACGAGCAGTACTTC.